Each of the 21 T cell receptor beta chains below was sequenced from the same sample in a study of shared clonotypes between healthy human individuals (dated by TCRdb to 2020 to 2021). Preparation of the library involved the immunoSEQ multiplex PCR assay. The table was pulled from immuneACCESS by TCRdb, which kept in-frame rearrangements only. Such tables lose some clones; where checked, under half of the loss comes from unresolved V genes, and the rest has no known cause. This sample is represented by about 600,000 clones; roughly four fifths of them were singletons. Around 13% of the sample goes to the ten largest clones. Sequences were obtained from PBMCs. These receptors all stem from a woman in her 40s in good health. Some clones in this sample may be carry-over from other donors' samples.

This clone was observed many times. The sample contains more than one DNA sequence encoding this CDR3. The chain couples TRBV28 to TRBJ2-7; no firm D call. The CDR3 is 11 residues long. Trimming took off 3 bases at V and 3 bases at J, with 3 bases between the two ends. Germline lookup yields CDR1 MDHEN and CDR2 SYDVKM. CDR3 region: CASSFFYEQYF. CDR3 sequence (DNA): TGTGCCAGCAGTTTTTTCTACGAGCAGTACTTC.

In this sample, this clone turned up a few times. The chain couples TRBV28 to TRBJ1-1; the match to TRBD1 covers 8 bases. The CDR3 has 14 amino acids. With 0 bases clipped from V and 3 bases from J, the junction kept 0 bases outside the gene matches. Germline V CDR1 and CDR2: MDHEN, SYDVKM. CDR3 nucleotides: TGTGCCAGCAGTTTATGGGACAGGGACACTGAAGCTTTCTTT. Residues: CASSLWDRDTEAFF. Based on the CDR3 plus reference TRBV28 and TRBJ1-1, the full variable domain is DVKVTQSSRYLVKRTGEKVFLECVQDMDHENMFWYRQDPGLGLRLIYFSYDVKMKEKGDIPEGYSVSREKKERFSLILESASTNQTSMYLCASSLWDRDTEAFFGQGTRLTVV.

In this sample, this clone turned up many times. The chain carries TRBV28 and TRBJ2-3, with 15 positions matching TRBD2. CDR1 is MDHEN and CDR2 is SYDVKM in the germline V gene. Trimming at V came to 2 bases and at J to 4 bases, leaving 7 bases not matched to a gene. The CDR3 contains 18 residues. The CDR3: CASSLAEGLAGGADTQYF. The DNA of the CDR3 is TGTGCCAGCAGTTTAGCCGAGGGACTAGCGGGAGGTGCAGATACGCAGTATTTT.

The CDR3 DNA follows: TGTGCCAGCAGCTTTTGGGCGTCCTACGAGCAGTACTTC. Residues: CASSFWASYEQYF. This chain joins TRBV5-6 and TRBJ2-7, with D uncertain. The germline CDR1 and CDR2 sequences are SGHDT and YYEEEE. CDR3 length: 13 residues. V gave up 2 bases and J gave up 1 base, with 7 bases separating them.

The chain uses TRBV18 and TRBJ1-5; TRBD1 matches at 9 bases. CDR3 length: 14 residues. Trimming removed 3 bases from V and 7 bases from J; junction bases left unmatched: 4. The germline V gene encodes CDR1 KGHSH and CDR2 LQKENI. This chain's CDR3 is CASSPTGGGQPQHF. The CDR3 nucleotides are TGTGCCAGCTCACCGACAGGGGGTGGGCAGCCCCAGCATTTT.

This clone occurred once. The V call is TRBV5-4, the J call TRBJ2-3; D not resolved. V dropped 4 bases and J dropped 0 bases, with 12 bases sitting between them. This CDR3 has 15 amino acids. Germline V lookup: CDR1 SGHNT, CDR2 YYREEE (reference sequence). The CDR3 DNA sequence: TGTGCCAGCAGCACTACTATCCCTAGCACAGATACGCAGTATTTT. It encodes CASSTTIPSTDTQYF.

This clone has just a few counts. The chain is built from TRBV6-4 and TRBJ2-3; D call uncertain. The CDR3 has 15 residues. Trimming cost V 5 bases and J 0 bases, with 12 bases left between them. The V gene's germline CDR1 is MRHNA and CDR2 SNTAGT. The CDR3 DNA follows: TGTGCCAGCAGTTTGTCGGCGGACAGCACAGATACGCAGTATTTT. This translates into CASSLSADSTDTQYF.

This clone was detected once. The chain links TRBV6-5 to TRBJ1-4; D is ambiguous. This CDR3 is built from 13 residues. Between the trimmed V and J ends, which lost 0 bases and 6 bases, there was a span of 5 bases. Per the germline V gene, CDR1 is MNHEY and CDR2 is SVGAGI. The CDR3 region is CASSYSTDEKLFF. The CDR3 bases are TGTGCCAGCAGTTACTCGACGGATGAAAAACTGTTTTTT.

This clone was counted many times. The CDR3 loop reads CASRRTGEGTGELFF. The CDR3 DNA follows: TGTGCCAGCAGAAGGACAGGGGAAGGCACCGGGGAGCTGTTTTTT. The rearrangement joins TRBV25-1 to TRBJ2-2; 9 bases are shared with TRBD1. This CDR3 has 15 amino acids. Per the germline V gene, CDR1 is MGHDK and CDR2 is SYGVNS. J lost 4 bases, V lost 6 bases, and 6 bases had no gene match.

The V and J genes are TRBV7-2 and TRBJ1-3, with unresolved D. V lost 1 base to trimming and J lost 0 bases, with 10 bases between them. Per germline, CDR1 SGHTA and CDR2 FQGNSA. The CDR3 runs to 16 residues. The CDR3 loop reads CASSLGPILSGNTIYF. In DNA, the CDR3 is TGTGCCAGCAGCTTAGGGCCTATCCTCTCTGGAAACACCATATATTTT.

The chain combines TRBV30 with TRBJ1-2; D perhaps matches TRBD1 (6 bases). Germline V gives CDR1 GTSNPN, CDR2 SVGIG (reference sequence). Between the trimmed V and J ends, which lost 0 bases and 0 bases, there was a span of 20 bases. The CDR3 runs to 18 residues. The CDR3 protein is CAWSVTGDLYRANYGYTF. The CDR3 nucleotides are TGTGCCTGGAGTGTGACGGGGGACCTGTACAGGGCTAACTATGGCTACACCTTC.

The chain combines TRBV7-9 with TRBJ1-5; D call uncertain. The germline V gene encodes CDR1 SEHNR and CDR2 FQNEAQ (reference sequence). This CDR3 contains 13 residues. V was cut by 5 bases and J by 3 bases, with 8 bases left in between. CDR3 DNA: TGTGCCAGCAGCCTAGAGGTCAATCAGCCCCAGCATTTT. Protein sequence: CASSLEVNQPQHF.

As concerns this clone: This may arise from a read error, as a much more abundant clone is one base away. This rearrangement joins TRBV2 to TRBJ2-7, with D unclear. The CDR3 contains 12 residues. The germline V gene has CDR1 SNHLY and CDR2 FYNNEI. Trimming took off 10 bases at V and 6 bases at J, with 16 bases between the two ends. DNA for the CDR3: TGTGCCACCTTGTCAGGCCCCCGCGAGCAGTACTTC. Translated, it gives CATLSGPREQYF.

The gene calls are TRBV18 and TRBJ2-1; 9 nucleotides match TRBD2. Germline CDR1 reads KGHSH; CDR2 reads LQKENI. After removal of 3 bases from V and 9 bases from J, the junction contained 12 bases not matched to a gene. The CDR3 has 16 residues. The CDR3 spells CASSPTASGADGEQFF. CDR3 bases: TGTGCCAGCTCACCCACCGCTAGCGGGGCCGACGGTGAGCAGTTCTTC.

This rearrangement joins TRBV7-8 to TRBJ2-7, with unresolved D. V lost 3 bases, J lost 7 bases, and 13 bases lay in between. The CDR3 extends over 13 amino acids. Germline V gene lookup returns CDR1 SGHVS and CDR2 FQNEAQ. CDR3 amino acids: CASSLGPKLEQYF. The CDR3 region has the DNA TGTGCCAGCAGCTTGGGCCCCAAGTTGGAGCAGTACTTC.

V gene TRBV19 combines with J gene TRBJ2-5; TRBD2 might be the D (6 bases). With 6 bases removed from V and 5 bases from J, the gap between germline ends came to 13 bases. Per the germline V gene, CDR1 is LNHDA and CDR2 is SQIVND (reference sequence). The CDR3 is 13 amino acids. CDR3 region: CASRNKGGETQYF. CDR3 coding DNA: TGTGCCAGTAGAAACAAGGGAGGCGAGACCCAGTACTTC.

The chain carries TRBV6-1 and TRBJ2-7; D is tentatively TRBD1 or TRBD2 (5 bases each). The V and J ends lost 3 bases and 0 bases respectively, with 9 bases between them. This CDR3 has 14 amino acids. From germline, CDR1 is MNHNS and CDR2 SASEGT. CDR3 nucleotide sequence: TGTGCCAGCAGTGAGACAGCGGACTCCTACGAGCAGTACTTC. Its translation: CASSETADSYEQYF.

The sample holds one count of this clone. The CDR3 DNA reads TGTGCCAGCTCCGAGACACGGACTAGCGGGAGCGCCTACAATGAGCAGTTCTTC. Amino acid sequence: CASSETRTSGSAYNEQFF. V and J are TRBV21-1 and TRBJ2-1; TRBD2 is the table's D call, not checked against the DNA. TRBV21-1 is noted as a pseudogene. The CDR3 is 18 residues long.

The rearrangement joins TRBV28 to TRBJ2-1, with D perhaps TRBD1 or TRBD2 (6 bases each). The CDR3 covers 16 residues. Trimming cost V 5 bases and J 6 bases, with 20 bases left between them. Germline CDR1 is MDHEN and CDR2 is SYDVKM. CDR3 in DNA: TGTGCCAGCAGTCCTGGCCGGGGGCGCGTCAGCAATGAGCAGTTCTTC. It translates to CASSPGRGRVSNEQFF.

The chain joins TRBV9 to TRBJ1-1; 9 bases are a match to TRBD1. With V trimmed by 4 bases and J by 5 bases, 6 bases remained unmatched. Germline V gene sequence: CDR1 SGDLS, CDR2 YYNGEE. This CDR3 is built from 14 residues. Here the CDR3 reads CASSKSGTGTEAFF. CDR3 sequence (DNA): TGTGCCAGCAGCAAATCCGGGACAGGGACTGAAGCTTTCTTT.

This clone was found a few times. V and J are TRBV19 and TRBJ2-2, with TRBD1 as a possible D gene (5 bases). The CDR3 loop spans 14 amino acids. V was clipped by 7 bases and J by 3 bases, with 12 bases between them. CDR1 is LNHDA, CDR2 SQIVND, per germline (reference sequence). CDR3 nucleotides: TGTGCCAGTACATGGAGCAGGGACACCGGGGAGCTGTTTTTT. It codes for CASTWSRDTGELFF.